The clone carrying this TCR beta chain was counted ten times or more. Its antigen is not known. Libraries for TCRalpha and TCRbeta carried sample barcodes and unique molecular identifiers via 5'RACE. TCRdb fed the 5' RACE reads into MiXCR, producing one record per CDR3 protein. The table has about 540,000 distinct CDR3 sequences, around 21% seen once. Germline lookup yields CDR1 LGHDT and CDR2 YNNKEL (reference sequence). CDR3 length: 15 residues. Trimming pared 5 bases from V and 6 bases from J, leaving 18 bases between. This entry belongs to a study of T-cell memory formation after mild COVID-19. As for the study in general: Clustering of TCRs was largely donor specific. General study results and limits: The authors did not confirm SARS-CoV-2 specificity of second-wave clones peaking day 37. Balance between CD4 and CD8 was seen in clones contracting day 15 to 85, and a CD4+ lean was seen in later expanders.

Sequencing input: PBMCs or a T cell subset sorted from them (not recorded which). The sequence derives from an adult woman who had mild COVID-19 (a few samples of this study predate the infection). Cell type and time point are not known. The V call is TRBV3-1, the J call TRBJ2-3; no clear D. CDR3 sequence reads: CASSFAANFGDTQYF. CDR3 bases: TGTGCCAGCAGCTTCGCGGCCAACTTTGGGGATACGCAGTATTTT.